This TCR beta chain originates from a study of T cells in localized non-small cell lung cancer. V was trimmed by 4 bases and J by 3 bases, leaving 10 bases between them. Germline V gene sequence: CDR1 SGHAT, CDR2 FQNNGV. This CDR3 contains 14 residues. About this clone itself: Its antigen is not identified.

Study findings and constraints: Density of T cells in blood, when higher, went with longer overall survival.

Profiled with immunoSEQ multiplex PCR; TCRdb holds only in-frame clones, not every one. The sample shows approximately 7,200 clones, more than 75% of them seen only once. This receptor was identified in a male donor aged 60 or over with stage III lung adenocarcinoma. V and J are TRBV11-2 and TRBJ1-5; possible D gene TRBD1, 5 bases. The starting material was peripheral blood, obtained before any cancer treatment. The CDR3 region has the DNA TGTGCCAGCAGCTCAGACAGATTCAATCAGCCCCAGCATTTT. It yields the protein CASSSDRFNQPQHF.